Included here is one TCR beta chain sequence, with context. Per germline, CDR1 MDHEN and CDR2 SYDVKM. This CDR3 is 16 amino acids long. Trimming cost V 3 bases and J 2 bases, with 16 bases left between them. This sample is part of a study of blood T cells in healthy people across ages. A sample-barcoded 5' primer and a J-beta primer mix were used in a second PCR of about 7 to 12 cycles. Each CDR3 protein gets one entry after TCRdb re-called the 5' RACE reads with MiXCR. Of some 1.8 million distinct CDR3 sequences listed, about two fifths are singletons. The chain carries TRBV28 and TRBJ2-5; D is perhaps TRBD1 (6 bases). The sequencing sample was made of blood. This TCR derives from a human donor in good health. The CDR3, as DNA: TGTGCCAGCAGTTTCTTCCAGGACAGACGACAAGAGACCCAGTACTTC. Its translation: CASSFFQDRRQETQYF.